This TCR beta chain was found in a study of T cell responses to AZD1222 COVID-19 vaccine. Method: immunoSEQ multiplex PCR; TCRdb's copy keeps in-frame clones and lacks some. This sample has around 100,000 clones, with roughly 87% found just once. The V gene lost 5 bases and the J gene lost 0 bases, with 15 bases spanning the gap. CDR3 length: 16 amino acids. Germline V lookup: CDR1 SGHDT, CDR2 YYEEEE. V gene TRBV5-6 combines with J gene TRBJ1-3; D might be TRBD1 (6 bases). The material sequenced was peripheral blood, taken on day 0 of AZD1222 vaccination. The source is an adult in good health. This CDR3 reads CASRQRQAYSGNTIYF. The CDR3, as DNA: TGTGCCAGCAGACAAAGACAGGCCTACTCTGGAAACACCATATATTTT.